This T cell receptor (beta chain) was observed in a study of blood T cells in healthy people across ages. Points from the study as a whole: It was not known whether donors were CMV positive (a possible confounder of expanded clonotype changes).

The CDR3 covers 16 residues. Germline V gene lookup returns CDR1 MGHDK and CDR2 SYGVNS. V lost 4 bases and J lost 5, with 17 bases in between. The use of a sample-barcoded 5' primer and a J-beta primer mix characterized a second PCR of roughly 6 to 11 cycles. TCRdb recomputed calls from the 5' RACE reads with MiXCR, one row per CDR3 protein. The table shows about a million distinct CDR3 sequences, with more than 30% occurring only once. This clonotype has only a few counts. Its target is not known. Sample: blood. V and J are TRBV25-1 and TRBJ1-4; possibly TRBD1 for D (5 bases). This TCR was sampled from a man aged 18 to 30 in good health. CDR3 protein: CASSGPKGPLNEKLFF. DNA of the CDR3: TGTGCCAGCAGTGGGCCCAAGGGACCGCTAAATGAAAAACTGTTTTTT.